This passage covers 16 T cell receptor beta chains from one sample sequenced in a study of CD8+ T cells in alopecia areata. Treatment given: oral pan-JAK inhibitor, 5-10 mg twice daily. Once RNA had been extracted, it was reverse transcribed into cDNA to act as the sequencing template. Only in-frame clones appear in the TCRdb table, and some are missing; sequencing was by immunoSEQ multiplex PCR. The table has fewer than 250,000 clones, approximately 45% seen once. Source: CD4+ T cells sorted from blood, taken at roughly week 38, from a patient treated with tofacitinib. The receptors here all came from a human donor with alopecia areata.

The chain links TRBV5-8 to TRBJ2-3; D is possibly TRBD2 (7 bases). The CDR3 loop spans 15 amino acids. The germline V gene has CDR1 SGHTS and CDR2 YDEGEE. The V end was cut by 3 bases, the J end by 4 bases, with 15 bases between. The CDR3 DNA reads TGTGCCAGCAGCTGGGGGGGCAGGGCCGCAGATACGCAGTATTTT. Protein sequence: CASSWGGRAADTQYF.

This clone was picked up a small number of times. This chain connects TRBV29-1 to TRBJ2-5, with 8 bases that match TRBD1. V gave up 7 bases and J gave up 0 bases; unmatched junction bases: 7. The CDR3 sequence is 14 residues long. Germline V gene lookup returns CDR1 SQVTM and CDR2 ANQGSEA. Written as DNA, the CDR3 is TGCAGCGCGAGGGACAGGCAAAACCAAGAGACCCAGTACTTC. It translates to CSARDRQNQETQYF. Complete variable domain (other parts from reference TRBV29-1 and TRBJ2-5): SAVISQKPSRDICQRGTSLTIQCQVDSQVTMMFWYRQQPGQSLTLIATANQGSEATYESGFVIDKFPISRPNLTFSTLTVSNMSPEDSSIYLCSARDRQNQETQYFGPGTRLLVL.

This clone was found many times. This chain connects TRBV11-2 to TRBJ1-1; 9 bases align to TRBD1. Germline CDR1 and CDR2: SGHAT and FQNNGV. The ends lost 5 bases at V and 4 bases at J; junction bases unmatched: 2. This CDR3 comprises 13 residues. CDR3 DNA: TGTGCCAGCAGCACGGACAGGGGCACTGAAGCTTTCTTT. Protein sequence: CASSTDRGTEAFF.

J is TRBJ2-5 and V is TRBV6-5; D remains unclear. Germline values: CDR1 MNHEY, CDR2 SVGAGI. CDR3 length: 13 amino acids. The V and J ends lost 7 bases and 4 bases respectively, with 13 bases between them. CDR3 amino acids: CASTWGYGETQYF. The CDR3, as DNA: TGTGCCAGCACTTGGGGTTATGGAGAGACCCAGTACTTC.

This clone occurred a few times. The chain has TRBV28 and TRBJ2-7; 10 nucleotides align to TRBD1. Trimming removed 6 bases from V and 6 bases from J; junction bases left unmatched: 5. CDR3 length: 13 residues. Germline assignment: CDR1 MDHEN and CDR2 SYDVKM. The chain's CDR3 is CASRGTGVREQYF. The CDR3 nucleotides read TGTGCCAGCAGGGGGACAGGGGTCCGCGAGCAGTACTTC.

This chain joins TRBV27 and TRBJ2-3; 7 nucleotides align to TRBD2. V shed 8 bases, J shed 3 bases, and the junction held 8 bases outside the gene matches. The CDR3 totals 14 residues. The germline V gene encodes CDR1 MNHEY and CDR2 SMNVEV (reference sequence). CDR3 nucleotide sequence: TGTGCCAGCCGTCCCCGCGGGAGTACAGATACGCAGTATTTT. Its protein product is CASRPRGSTDTQYF.

The rearrangement joins TRBV29-1 to TRBJ1-1; 7 bases fit TRBD1. With V trimmed by 1 base and J by 1 base, 12 bases remained unmatched. Germline loops: CDR1 SQVTM, CDR2 ANQGSEA. The CDR3 extends over 17 amino acids. As DNA, the CDR3 is TGCAGCGTTGAAGGGCGTGGGTTAGGGGGCGGGAACACTGAAGCTTTCTTT. It yields the protein CSVEGRGLGGGNTEAFF.

The chain links TRBV29-1 to TRBJ2-7; 7 bases are a match to TRBD1. The CDR3 has 13 residues. V shed 7 bases and J 3 bases; nucleotides not matched to a gene: 9. Germline values: CDR1 SQVTM, CDR2 ANQGSEA. CDR3 region: CSAARDRNYEQYF. The CDR3 DNA is TGCAGCGCGGCCCGGGACAGAAACTACGAGCAGTACTTC.

The J gene is TRBJ2-2, the V gene TRBV6-6; D ambiguous. V lost 0 bases, J lost 9 bases, and 5 bases lay in between. CDR3 length: 12 residues. CDR1 is MNHNY and CDR2 is SVGAGI in the germline V gene (reference sequence). The CDR3 here is CASSYSGRELFF. CDR3 coding DNA: TGTGCCAGCAGTTACTCCGGCCGGGAGCTGTTTTTT.

This clone was observed a handful of times. This rearrangement joins TRBV6-6 to TRBJ2-1; 8 nucleotides agree with TRBD2. The CDR3 contains 15 residues. With V trimmed by 6 bases and J by 4 bases, 8 bases remained unmatched. Germline V gives CDR1 MNHNY, CDR2 SVGAGI (reference sequence). In DNA form, the CDR3 reads TGTGCCAGCAGCGACGCGGGACTAGGGTACAATGAGCAGTTCTTC. Amino acid sequence: CASSDAGLGYNEQFF.

The V gene is TRBV29-1, the J gene TRBJ1-2; D gene unclear. The germline V gene encodes CDR1 SQVTM and CDR2 ANQGSEA. The CDR3 is 12 amino acids. V was pared by 4 bases and J by 4 bases, with 10 bases between. CDR3 in amino acids: CSVVGGGYGYTF. In DNA form, the CDR3 reads TGCAGCGTTGTTGGTGGTGGCTATGGCTACACCTTC.

Comments on this clone: Other DNA sequences of this sample code for an identical CDR3. For the CDR3, the DNA is TGTGCCAGCAGCTTAGCAGGGAGCTACGAGCAGTACTTC. This translates into CASSLAGSYEQYF. The chain carries TRBV7-2 and TRBJ2-7, with D tentatively TRBD2 (5 bases). V was clipped by 0 bases and J by 3 bases, with 6 bases between them. Germline V gene data show CDR1 as SGHTA and CDR2 as FQGNSA. The CDR3 is 13 amino acids.

The V and J genes are TRBV7-6 and TRBJ2-6; D remains unclear. V lost 2 bases to trimming and J lost 2 bases, with 7 bases between them. This CDR3 is built from 15 residues. Per germline, CDR1 SGHVS and CDR2 FNYEAQ. Here the CDR3 DNA reads TGTGCCAGCAGCTTACACATTACTGGGGCCAACGTCCTGACTTTC. Amino acids: CASSLHITGANVLTF.

The chain is built from TRBV9 and TRBJ1-1; no firm D call. Trimming pared 7 bases from V and 0 bases from J, leaving 19 bases between. The CDR3 runs 16 residues. Germline CDR1 is SGDLS and CDR2 is YYNGEE. Here the CDR3 reads CASSGNRGLLNTEAFF. The CDR3 DNA sequence: TGTGCCAGCTCAGGTAACAGAGGGCTACTGAACACTGAAGCTTTCTTT.

The V call is TRBV11-3, the J call TRBJ2-7; D gene uncertain. The CDR3 totals 15 residues. Germline CDR1 SGHNT, CDR2 YENEEA. V was cut by 3 bases and J by 3 bases, with 15 bases left in between. The CDR3 is CASSFGPDPHYEQYF. CDR3 bases: TGTGCCAGCAGCTTTGGGCCAGACCCACACTACGAGCAGTACTTC.

The V and J genes are TRBV30 and TRBJ1-2, with 9 nucleotides matching TRBD1. The CDR3 covers 14 residues. Germline V gene lookup returns CDR1 GTSNPN and CDR2 SVGIG (reference sequence). V trimming: 0 bases; J trimming: 8 bases; junction bases outside the gene matches: 7. The chain's CDR3 is CAWSVRTGAQGYTF. CDR3 DNA sequence: TGTGCCTGGAGTGTACGGACAGGGGCCCAAGGCTACACCTTC.